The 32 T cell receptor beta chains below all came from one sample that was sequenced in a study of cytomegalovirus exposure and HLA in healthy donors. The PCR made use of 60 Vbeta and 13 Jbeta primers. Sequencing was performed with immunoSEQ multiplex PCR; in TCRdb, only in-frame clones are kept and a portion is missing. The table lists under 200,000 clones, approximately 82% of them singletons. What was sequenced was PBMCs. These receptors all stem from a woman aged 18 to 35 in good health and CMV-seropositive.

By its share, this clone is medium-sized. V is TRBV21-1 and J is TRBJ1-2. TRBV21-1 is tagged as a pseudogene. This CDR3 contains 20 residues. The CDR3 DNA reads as TGTGCCAGCAGCAAAAGGGGGGGACATGGTGCGCAGGGGCCTAACTATGGCTACACCTTC. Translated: CASSKRGGHGAQGPNYGYTF.

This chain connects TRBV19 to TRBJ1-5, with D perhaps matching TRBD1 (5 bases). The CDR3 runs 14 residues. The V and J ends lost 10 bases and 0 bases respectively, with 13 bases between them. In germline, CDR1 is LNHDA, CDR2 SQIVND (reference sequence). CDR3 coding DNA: TGTGCCACTGGGGGAGGCTATAGCAATCAGCCCCAGCATTTT. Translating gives CATGGGYSNQPQHF.

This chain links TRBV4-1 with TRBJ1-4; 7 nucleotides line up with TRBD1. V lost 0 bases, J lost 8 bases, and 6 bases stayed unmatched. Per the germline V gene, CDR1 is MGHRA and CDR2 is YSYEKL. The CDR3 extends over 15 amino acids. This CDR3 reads CASSQDTGVSEKLFF. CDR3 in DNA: TGCGCCAGCAGCCAAGATACAGGGGTCAGCGAAAAACTGTTTTTT.

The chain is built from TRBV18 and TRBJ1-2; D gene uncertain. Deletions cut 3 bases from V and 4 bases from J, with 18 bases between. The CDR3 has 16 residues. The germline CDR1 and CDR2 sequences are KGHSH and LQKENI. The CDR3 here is CASSPAGLLRGYGYTF. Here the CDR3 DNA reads TGTGCCAGCTCACCCGCCGGACTTCTAAGAGGCTATGGCTACACCTTC. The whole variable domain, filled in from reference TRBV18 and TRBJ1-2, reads NAGVMQNPRHLVRRRGQEARLRCSPMKGHSHVYWYRQLPEEGLKFMVYLQKENIIDESGMPKERFSAEFPKEGPSILRIQQVVRGDSAAYFCASSPAGLLRGYGYTFGSGTRLTVV.

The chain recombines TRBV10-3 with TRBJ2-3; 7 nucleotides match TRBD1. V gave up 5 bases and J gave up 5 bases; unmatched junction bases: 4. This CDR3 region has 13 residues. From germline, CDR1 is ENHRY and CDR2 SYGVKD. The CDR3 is CAISQGVEDTQYF. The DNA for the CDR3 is TGTGCCATCAGTCAGGGGGTGGAAGATACGCAGTATTTT.

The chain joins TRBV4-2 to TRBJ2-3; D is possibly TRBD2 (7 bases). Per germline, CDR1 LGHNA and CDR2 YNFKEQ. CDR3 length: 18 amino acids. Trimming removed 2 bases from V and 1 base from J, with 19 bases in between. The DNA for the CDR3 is TGTGCCAGCAGCCAATCCCGGGGGGCAGGATCAGGCACAGATACGCAGTATTTT. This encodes CASSQSRGAGSGTDTQYF.

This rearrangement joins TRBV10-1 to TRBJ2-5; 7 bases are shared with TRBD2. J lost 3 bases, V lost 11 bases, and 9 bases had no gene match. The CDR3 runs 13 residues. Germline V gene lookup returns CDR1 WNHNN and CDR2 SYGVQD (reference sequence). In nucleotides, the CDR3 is TGCGCCGGCCGGCCAAGCGGGGAAGAGACCCAGTACTTC. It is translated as CAGRPSGEETQYF.

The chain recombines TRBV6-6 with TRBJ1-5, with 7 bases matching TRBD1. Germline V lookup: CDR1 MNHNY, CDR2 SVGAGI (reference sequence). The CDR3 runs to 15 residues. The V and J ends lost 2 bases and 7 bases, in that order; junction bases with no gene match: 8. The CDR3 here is CASSYGNRGKQPQHF. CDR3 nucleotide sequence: TGTGCCAGCAGTTACGGGAACAGGGGTAAACAGCCCCAGCATTTT.

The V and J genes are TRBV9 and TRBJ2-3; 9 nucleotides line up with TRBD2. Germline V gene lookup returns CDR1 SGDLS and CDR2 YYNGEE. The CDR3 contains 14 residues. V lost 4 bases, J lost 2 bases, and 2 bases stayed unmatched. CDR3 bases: TGTGCCAGCAGCTCTAGCGGGGACACAGATACGCAGTATTTT. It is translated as CASSSSGDTDTQYF.

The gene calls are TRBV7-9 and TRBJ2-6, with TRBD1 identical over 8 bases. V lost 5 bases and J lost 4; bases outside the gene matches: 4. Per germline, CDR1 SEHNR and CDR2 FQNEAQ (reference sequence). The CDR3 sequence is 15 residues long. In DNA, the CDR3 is TGTGCCAGCAGCCTGGACAGGGTGGGGGCCAACGTCCTGACTTTC. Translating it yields CASSLDRVGANVLTF.

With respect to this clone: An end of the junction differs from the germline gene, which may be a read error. CDR3 in DNA: TGTGCCAGCAGCGTAGGGATGGAGGTAGCCAAAAACAGTCAGTACTTC. Protein sequence: CASSVGMEVAKNSQYF. The V gene is TRBV9, the J gene TRBJ2-4; D is perhaps TRBD2 (5 bases). Germline V gene data show CDR1 as SGDLS and CDR2 as YYNGEE. This CDR3 spans 16 amino acids. Full variable domain (remainder filled in from reference TRBV9 and TRBJ2-4): DSGVTQTPKHLITATGQRVTLRCSPRSGDLSVYWYQQSLDQGLQFLIQYYNGEERAKGNILERFSAQQFPDLHSELNLSSLELGDSALYFCASSVGMEVAKNSQYFGAGTRLSVL.

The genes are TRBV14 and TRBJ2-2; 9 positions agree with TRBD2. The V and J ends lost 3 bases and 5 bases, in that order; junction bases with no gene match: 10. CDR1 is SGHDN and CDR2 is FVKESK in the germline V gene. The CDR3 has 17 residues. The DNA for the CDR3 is TGTGCCAGCAGCCACCACGGAATAGCGGGGGTTACCGGGGAGCTGTTTTTT. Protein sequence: CASSHHGIAGVTGELFF.

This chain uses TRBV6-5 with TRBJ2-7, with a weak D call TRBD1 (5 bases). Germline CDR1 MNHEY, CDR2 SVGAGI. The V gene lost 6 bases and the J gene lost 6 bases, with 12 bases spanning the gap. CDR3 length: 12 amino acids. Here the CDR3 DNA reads TGTGCCAGCAGGCCCCAGGGTCCCGAGCAGTACTTC. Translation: CASRPQGPEQYF.

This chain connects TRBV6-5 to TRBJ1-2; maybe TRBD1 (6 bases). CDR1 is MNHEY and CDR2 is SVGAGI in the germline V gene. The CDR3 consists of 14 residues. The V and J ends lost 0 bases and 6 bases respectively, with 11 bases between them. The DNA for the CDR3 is TGTGCCAGCAGTTACTCGGCGGGGGCAAATGGCTACACCTTC. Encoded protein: CASSYSAGANGYTF.

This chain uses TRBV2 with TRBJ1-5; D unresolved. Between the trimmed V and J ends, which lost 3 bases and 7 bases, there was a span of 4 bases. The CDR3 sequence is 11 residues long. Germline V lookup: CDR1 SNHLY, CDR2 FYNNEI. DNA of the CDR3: TGTGCCAGCAGTGACCAGCAGCCCCAGCATTTT. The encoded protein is CASSDQQPQHF.

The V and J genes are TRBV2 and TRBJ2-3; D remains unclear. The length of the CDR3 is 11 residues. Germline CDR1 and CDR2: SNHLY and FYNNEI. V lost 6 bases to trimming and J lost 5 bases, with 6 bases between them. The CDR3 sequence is CASRALDTQYF. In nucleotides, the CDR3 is TGTGCCAGCAGGGCCTTAGATACGCAGTATTTT.

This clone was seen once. CDR3 amino acids: CASSSGLNYGYTF. CDR3 nucleotide sequence: TGTGCCAGCAGCTCGGGACTAAACTATGGCTACACCTTC. This chain joins TRBV11-2 and TRBJ1-2, with D possibly being TRBD1 (5 bases). The CDR3 spans 13 residues. V shed 4 bases and J shed 2 bases, with 8 bases lying between them. The germline CDR1 and CDR2 sequences are SGHAT and FQNNGV.

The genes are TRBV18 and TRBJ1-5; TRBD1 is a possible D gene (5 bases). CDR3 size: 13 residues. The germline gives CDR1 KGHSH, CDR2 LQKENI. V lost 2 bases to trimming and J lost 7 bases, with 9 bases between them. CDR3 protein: CASSPSQDQPQHF. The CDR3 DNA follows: TGTGCCAGCTCACCATCACAGGACCAGCCCCAGCATTTT.

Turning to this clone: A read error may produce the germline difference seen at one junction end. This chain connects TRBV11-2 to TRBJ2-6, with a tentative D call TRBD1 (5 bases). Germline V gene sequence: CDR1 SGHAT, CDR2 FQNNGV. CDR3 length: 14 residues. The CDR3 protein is CASSLSSGANGLTF. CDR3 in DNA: TGTGCCAGCAGCCTGAGCTCTGGGGCCAACGGCCTGACTTTC.

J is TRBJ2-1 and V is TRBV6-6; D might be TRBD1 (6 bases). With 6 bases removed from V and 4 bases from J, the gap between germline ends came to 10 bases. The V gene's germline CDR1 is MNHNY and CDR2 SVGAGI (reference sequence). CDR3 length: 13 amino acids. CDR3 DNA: TGTGCCAGCAGCGCGACAGGATACAATGAGCAGTTCTTC. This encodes CASSATGYNEQFF.

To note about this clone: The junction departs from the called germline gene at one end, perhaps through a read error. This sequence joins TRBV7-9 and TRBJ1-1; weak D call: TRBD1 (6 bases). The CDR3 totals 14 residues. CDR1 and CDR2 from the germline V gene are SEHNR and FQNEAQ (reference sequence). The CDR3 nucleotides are TGTTCCAGCAGCTTGGTACAGGGTGTCTCTGAAGCTTTCTTT. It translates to CSSSLVQGVSEAFF.

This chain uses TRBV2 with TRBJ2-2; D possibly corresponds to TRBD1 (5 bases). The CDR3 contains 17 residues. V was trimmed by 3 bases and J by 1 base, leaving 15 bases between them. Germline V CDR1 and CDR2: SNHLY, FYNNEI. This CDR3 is CASSDRSGWKNTGELFF. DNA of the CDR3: TGTGCCAGCAGTGATCGGTCAGGGTGGAAGAACACCGGGGAGCTGTTTTTT.

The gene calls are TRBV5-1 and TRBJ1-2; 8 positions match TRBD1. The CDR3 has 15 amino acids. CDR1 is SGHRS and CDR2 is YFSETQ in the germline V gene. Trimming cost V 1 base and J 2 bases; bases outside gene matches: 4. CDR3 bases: TGCGCCAGCAGCTTGACTCAGGGGGCGAACTATGGCTACACCTTC. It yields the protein CASSLTQGANYGYTF. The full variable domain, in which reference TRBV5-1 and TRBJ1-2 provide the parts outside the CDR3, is KAGVTQTPRYLIKTRGQQVTLSCSPISGHRSVSWYQQTPGQGLQFLFEYFSETQRNKGNFPGRFSGRQFSNSRSEMNVSTLELGDSALYLCASSLTQGANYGYTFGSGTRLTVV.

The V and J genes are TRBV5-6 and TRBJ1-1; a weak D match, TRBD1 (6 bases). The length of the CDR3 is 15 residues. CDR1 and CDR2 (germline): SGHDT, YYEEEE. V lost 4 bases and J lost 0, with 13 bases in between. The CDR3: CASSETGYMNTEAFF. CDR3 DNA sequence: TGTGCCAGCAGCGAAACAGGGTACATGAACACTGAAGCTTTCTTT.

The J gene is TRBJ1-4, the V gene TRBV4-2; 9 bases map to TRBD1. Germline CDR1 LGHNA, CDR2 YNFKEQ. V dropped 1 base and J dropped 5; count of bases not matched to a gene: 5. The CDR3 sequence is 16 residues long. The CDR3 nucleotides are TGTGCCAGCAGCCAAGGAGGGACAGGGCCAAATGAAAAACTGTTTTTT. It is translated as CASSQGGTGPNEKLFF.

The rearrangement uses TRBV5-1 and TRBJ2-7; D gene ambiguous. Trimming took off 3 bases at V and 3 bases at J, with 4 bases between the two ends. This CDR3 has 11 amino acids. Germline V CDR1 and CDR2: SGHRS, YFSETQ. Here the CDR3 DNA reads TGCGCCAGCAGCTCGTTCTACGAGCAGTACTTC. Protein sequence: CASSSFYEQYF.

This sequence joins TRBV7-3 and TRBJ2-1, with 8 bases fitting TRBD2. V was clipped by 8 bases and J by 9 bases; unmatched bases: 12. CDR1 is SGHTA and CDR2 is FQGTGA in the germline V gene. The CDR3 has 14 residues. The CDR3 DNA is TGTGCCAGCTCGAGCGGGGGTGAGGACGGTGAGCAGTTCTTC. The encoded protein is CASSSGGEDGEQFF.

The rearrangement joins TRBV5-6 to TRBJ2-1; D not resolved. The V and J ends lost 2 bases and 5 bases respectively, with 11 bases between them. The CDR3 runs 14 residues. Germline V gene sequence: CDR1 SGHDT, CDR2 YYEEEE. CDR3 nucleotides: TGTGCCAGCAGCTTCAGTGGCTTTCACAATGAGCAGTTCTTC. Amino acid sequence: CASSFSGFHNEQFF.

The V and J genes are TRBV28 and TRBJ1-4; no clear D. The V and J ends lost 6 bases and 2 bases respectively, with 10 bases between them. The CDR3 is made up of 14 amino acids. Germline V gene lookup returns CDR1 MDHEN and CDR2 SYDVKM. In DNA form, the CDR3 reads TGTGCCAGCAGCACTCCGGGGACTAATGAAAAACTGTTTTTT. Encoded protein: CASSTPGTNEKLFF.

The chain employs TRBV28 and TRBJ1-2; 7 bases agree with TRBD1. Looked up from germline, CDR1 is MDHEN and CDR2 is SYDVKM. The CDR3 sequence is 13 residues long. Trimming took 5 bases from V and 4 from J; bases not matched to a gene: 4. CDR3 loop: CASSIRTGYGYTF. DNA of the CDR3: TGTGCCAGCAGTATACGGACAGGCTATGGCTACACCTTC.

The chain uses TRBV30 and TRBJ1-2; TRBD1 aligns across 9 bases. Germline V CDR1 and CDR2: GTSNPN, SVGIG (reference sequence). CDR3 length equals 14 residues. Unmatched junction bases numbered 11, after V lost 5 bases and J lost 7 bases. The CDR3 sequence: CAWSLWTGATGYTF. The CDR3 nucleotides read TGTGCCTGGTCTCTATGGACAGGGGCAACTGGCTACACCTTC.

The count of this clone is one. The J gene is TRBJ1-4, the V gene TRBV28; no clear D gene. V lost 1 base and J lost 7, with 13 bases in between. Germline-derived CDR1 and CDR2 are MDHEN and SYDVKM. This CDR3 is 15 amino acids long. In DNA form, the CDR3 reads TGTGCCAGCAGTTTATTGAACAACCGGGGTGAAAAACTGTTTTTT. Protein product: CASSLLNNRGEKLFF.